The subject of this entry is one T cell receptor (beta chain). Its cognate antigen has yet to be identified. Base qualities were left out, and no much larger clone turns up one base away. Multiplexed two-step PCR with Vbeta-specific forward primers and Jbeta-specific reverse primers was used to amplify TCRbeta CDR3 regions. Through the immunoSEQ service, TCRbeta libraries were sequenced on an Illumina instrument. As for how the authors treated the data: IMGT annotation was used to assign V, D and J genes, and synthetic CDR3 analogues were used to correct the counts for multiplex PCR bias. In the immunoSEQ Analyzer, repertoire clonality was calculated as one minus the normalized Shannon entropy. Fisher's exact test with Benjamini-Hochberg false discovery rate control was used to define clonal expansion, with two-tailed P<0.01. TCRdb took this table from immuneACCESS and kept in-frame rearrangements with V and J called. Such tables lack part of the clones; where checked against another copy, unresolved V genes explain under half of the gap, and the rest is unexplained. V, J and clone size derive from that table, while D and trimming were established from the DNA sequence. The sample table shows over 20,000 clones, and roughly 85% are seen once. The top ten clones comprise 0.65% to 0.8% of the sample.

Cut back by 5 bases and 5 bases, the V and J ends lie 15 bases apart. The germline V gene (reference sequence) gives CDR1 as LNHNV and CDR2 as YYDKDF. The CDR3 covers 15 residues, taking in both the cysteine and the phenylalanine. CDR3 DNA is the only sequence kept; it has 45 bases, read in frame from the first base. The data were obtained in a study of regulatory dendritic cells for organ transplantation (dated 2017 in TCRdb). With regard to the full study: To make regulatory dendritic cells, monocytes were cultured with vitamin D3 on days 0 and 4, plus IL-10 on day 4. Sorted naive and memory CD4+ and CD8+ T cells had their TCRbeta repertoires sequenced both before and after allostimulation with either regulatory or mature dendritic cells. On day 6, LPS was added to the DC cultures so that the response of the DCs to a potent maturation-inducing agent could be evaluated. Summary of the overall study and its limitations: Only a couple of subjects were sequenced, and the authors noted considerable between-individual heterogeneity in the alloreactive memory CD8+ T cell pool. Among the resting subsets, memory CD8+ T cells contained the most alloreactive TCR clonotypes. Highly diverse repertoires were observed in naive CD4+ and CD8+ T cells, whereas lower diversity was observed in memory cells, and the most oligoclonal repertoires were found in memory CD8+ cells. In both subjects, allostimulation led to expansion of memory CD8+ clones, though the expansion induced by regulatory dendritic cells appeared to be more limited than that induced by mature dendritic cells.

Sorted T cell subsets were CFSE-labeled and co-cultured for 5 days with allogeneic regulatory or mature dendritic cells at a 1:10 DC:T ratio. Naive T cells were sorted as CD45RA+ and memory T cells as CD45RO+ CD4+ or CD8+ cells by FACS. T cells for TCR sequencing came from a couple of healthy control subjects. Genomic DNA was extracted with the Qiagen DNeasy Blood & Tissue Kit. Sequencing was carried out using naive CD4+ T cells from blood cultured with regulatory dendritic cells. The label giving this sample's cell subset or site can be read as: CD45RA+ naive T cells. The sequence is built from TRBV15 and TRBJ2-2; TRBD2 is possibly the D segment (7 matching bases). The sequence came from a human donor in good health. The sequence in DNA is TGTGCCACCAGCCCGACCCGGGGGGCGACCGGGGAGCTGTTTTTT. Its protein is CATSPTRGATGELFF.